The 9 T cell receptor beta chains given below trace back to one sample, sequenced in a study of control samples from healthy donors and cancer patients. Produced via immunoSEQ multiplex PCR; TCRdb's table is partial and in-frame only. Seen here are fewer than 100,000 clones, roughly 86% observed once, and the top ten hold around 9.1%. The sequenced material came from blood. The receptor set was obtained from a woman aged 55-69 years in good health.

Comment on this clone: Distinct nucleotide sequences in the sample also encode this CDR3. CDR3 residues: CASSLTGQGNQPQHF. CDR3 coding DNA: TGTGCCAGCAGCTTAACAGGGCAGGGCAATCAGCCCCAGCATTTT. The chain employs TRBV7-2 and TRBJ1-5; TRBD1 might be the D (6 bases). The CDR3 is made up of 15 amino acids. Germline CDR1 and CDR2: SGHTA and FQGNSA. The V end lost 2 bases, the J end lost 2 bases, and 10 bases lay between the germline ends.

This clone was found once. This chain joins TRBV29-1 and TRBJ2-3; D is perhaps TRBD2 (5 bases). Germline V lookup: CDR1 SQVTM, CDR2 ANQGSEA. The CDR3 contains 13 residues. V was pared by 7 bases and J by 2 bases, with 13 bases between. The CDR3 reads CSAQTTFTDTQYF. Here the CDR3 DNA reads TGCAGCGCTCAGACTACGTTCACAGATACGCAGTATTTT.

The V gene is TRBV28, the J gene TRBJ1-4; no reliable D call. There are 15 residues in the CDR3. Germline-derived CDR1 and CDR2 are MDHEN and SYDVKM. The ends were cut back, 5 bases at V and 4 bases at J, with 14 bases in the middle. The CDR3 nucleotides read TGTGCCAGCAGTCCCGCGTTAGGGAGTAATGAAAAACTGTTTTTT. It is translated as CASSPALGSNEKLFF. Looking up the rest from reference TRBV28 and TRBJ1-4 gives the full variable domain: DVKVTQSSRYLVKRTGEKVFLECVQDMDHENMFWYRQDPGLGLRLIYFSYDVKMKEKGDIPEGYSVSREKKERFSLILESASTNQTSMYLCASSPALGSNEKLFFGSGTQLSVL.

The chain links TRBV5-1 to TRBJ2-3; TRBD2 matches 16 bases. Trimming took 4 bases from V and 6 from J; bases not matched to a gene: 5. Looked up from germline, CDR1 is SGHRS and CDR2 is YFSETQ. The CDR3 spans 16 residues. For the CDR3, the DNA is TGCGCCAGCAGCGACCCGGGACTAGCGGGGGGGGATACGCAGTATTTT. It translates to CASSDPGLAGGDTQYF.

The rearrangement uses TRBV12-3 or TRBV12-4 and TRBJ2-7, with 8 bases aligning to TRBD2. CDR3 length equals 13 residues. Trimming at V came to 6 bases and at J to 7 bases, leaving 8 bases not matched to a gene. This CDR3 reads CASRFGGAGEQYF. The CDR3 DNA is TGTGCCAGCAGGTTCGGGGGGGCGGGTGAGCAGTACTTC.

The genes are TRBV19 and TRBJ1-5; unclear D gene. Germline CDR1 reads LNHDA; CDR2 reads SQIVND (reference sequence). With 3 bases removed from V and 5 bases from J, the gap between germline ends came to 14 bases. The CDR3 totals 15 residues. The CDR3 reads CASSIPGEGYQPQHF. The DNA for the CDR3 is TGTGCCAGTAGTATCCCCGGCGAAGGATATCAGCCCCAGCATTTT.

The chain combines TRBV15 with TRBJ1-2, with D possibly TRBD1 on 6 matching bases. The V gene lost 2 bases and the J gene lost 3 bases, with 13 bases spanning the gap. The germline CDR1 and CDR2 sequences are LNHNV and YYDKDF (reference sequence). This CDR3 region has 15 residues. The CDR3: CATSRQTGLDYGYTF. The CDR3 DNA is TGTGCCACCAGCAGACAGACAGGTCTGGACTATGGCTACACCTTC.

This chain joins TRBV29-1 and TRBJ2-1, with TRBD1 matching 11 bases. CDR1 SQVTM and CDR2 ANQGSEA come from the germline V gene. Germline trimming cut 5 bases from V and 4 bases from J; bases unmatched to any gene: 4. CDR3 size: 14 residues. The CDR3 DNA reads as TGCAGCGTTCGGGACAGGGGGTGGTACAATGAGCAGTTCTTC. This translates into CSVRDRGWYNEQFF.

This sequence joins TRBV7-6 and TRBJ2-7; TRBD1 aligns across 11 bases. This CDR3 contains 14 residues. The V segment lost 6 bases and the J segment 5 bases; nucleotides outside the gene matches: 6. Per germline, CDR1 SGHVS and CDR2 FNYEAQ. The DNA of the CDR3 is TGTGCCAGCAGTTACGGACAGGGGGCTGACGAGCAGTACTTC. Amino acids: CASSYGQGADEQYF.